The following is a T cell receptor (beta chain) sequence with its context. Its antigen is undetermined. The repertoire was sequenced with immunoSEQ multiplex PCR; TCRdb's copy has only in-frame clones and lacks some. Here the sample spans more than 300,000 clones, 75% to 90% being singletons. The sample originates from a study of cytomegalovirus exposure and HLA in healthy donors. General observations from the study: TCR beta chains numbering 150 to 200 were designated cytomegalovirus-associated. Reported performance of the classifier showed diagnosis of cytomegalovirus status with high specificity and sensitivity.

The V gene lost 4 bases and the J gene lost 0 bases, with 7 bases spanning the gap. This CDR3 contains 14 residues. Looked up from germline, CDR1 is MNHEY and CDR2 is SMNVEV (reference sequence). The receptor comes from a woman under 30 in good health and CMV-seronegative. Input material: PBMCs. V is TRBV27 and J is TRBJ2-1, with D uncertain. This CDR3 is CASSSMSSYNEQFF. For the CDR3, the DNA is TGTGCCAGCAGTTCTATGAGCTCCTACAATGAGCAGTTCTTC.